What follows describes a single TCR beta chain. In germline, CDR1 is DFQATT, CDR2 SNEGSKA (reference sequence). Deletions cut 5 bases from V and 1 base from J, with 9 bases between. The CDR3 is 13 residues long. TCRdb independently ran MiXCR on the RT-PCR reads; one entry per CDR3 protein. The sample holds about 700,000 distinct CDR3 sequences, 12% to 15% seen once. Sequencing was performed on memory CD4+ T cells from blood. This sequence originates from a female donor in good health, serving as a healthy control. The chain carries TRBV20-1 and TRBJ1-5; no reliable D call. The CDR3 spells CSAGRGSNQPQHF. The CDR3, as DNA: TGCAGTGCTGGACGGGGAAGCAATCAGCCCCAGCATTTT.